One and the same sample provided the 32 T cell receptor beta chains below, sequenced in a study of blood T cell repertoires in COVID-19. Using immunoSEQ multiplex PCR, the repertoire was profiled, and TCRdb retains in-frame clones only, with some absent. The sample has roughly 300,000 clones; approximately 84% are singletons. Sequences were obtained from peripheral blood. The receptors come from a human donor with COVID-19, enrolled during active disease. The donor label of this sample is uncertain.

With regard to this clone: Other DNA sequences of this sample code for an identical CDR3. The rearrangement links TRBV7-9 to TRBJ2-1; D is possibly TRBD2 (5 bases). V lost 1 base to trimming and J lost 4 bases, with 8 bases between them. CDR1 and CDR2 from the germline V gene are SEHNR and FQNEAQ (reference sequence). The CDR3 has 14 amino acids. CDR3 in amino acids: CASSLGGLYNEQFF. The DNA for the CDR3 is TGTGCCAGCAGCTTAGGCGGGCTATACAATGAGCAGTTCTTC.

This clone appeared a few times. The V call is TRBV27, the J call TRBJ2-2; possibly TRBD1 for D (6 bases). V was trimmed by 1 base and J by 0 bases, leaving 15 bases between them. Germline V lookup: CDR1 MNHEY, CDR2 SMNVEV (reference sequence). The CDR3 is 18 residues long. The CDR3 protein is CASSLFPPGTPNTGELFF. DNA of the CDR3: TGTGCCAGCAGTTTATTCCCCCCCGGGACACCGAACACCGGGGAGCTGTTTTTT.

The chain uses TRBV4-1 and TRBJ2-2, with no clear D. Germline CDR1 and CDR2: MGHRA and YSYEKL. V lost 4 bases to trimming and J lost 13 bases, with 16 bases between them. The CDR3 totals 13 residues. The CDR3 loop reads CASSPPGRGGLFF. DNA of the CDR3: TGCGCCAGCAGCCCTCCGGGTCGTGGCGGGCTGTTTTTT.

Comments on this clone: Other DNA variants within this sample encode the same CDR3. The gene calls are TRBV28 and TRBJ1-4, with 7 bases that match TRBD1. The V and J ends lost 5 bases and 2 bases, in that order; junction bases with no gene match: 2. CDR1 MDHEN and CDR2 SYDVKM come from the germline V gene. This CDR3 contains 14 residues. CDR3 sequence: CASSKQGTNEKLFF. CDR3 nucleotides: TGTGCCAGCAGTAAACAGGGGACTAATGAAAAACTGTTTTTT.

The chain employs TRBV15 and TRBJ1-4, with 7 bases that match TRBD1. This CDR3 has 17 residues. The V gene's germline CDR1 is LNHNV and CDR2 YYDKDF (reference sequence). V shed 3 bases, J shed 4 bases, and the junction held 11 bases outside the gene matches. This chain's CDR3 is CATSSPVTGTFNEKLFF. CDR3 in DNA: TGTGCCACCAGCAGCCCCGTGACAGGGACTTTTAATGAAAAACTGTTTTTT.

The genes are TRBV28 and TRBJ2-3; D perhaps matches TRBD2 (7 bases). The V and J ends lost 9 bases and 3 bases respectively, with 22 bases between them. Germline V gene sequence: CDR1 MDHEN, CDR2 SYDVKM. This CDR3 contains 16 residues. The CDR3 nucleotides are TGTGCCAGTTGGGGGGGGGCGGGAGTGACGACAGATACGCAGTATTTT. This gives the protein CASWGGAGVTTDTQYF.

The CDR3 reads CATSRTVPGADINEQFF. Here the CDR3 DNA reads TGTGCCACCAGCAGGACAGTACCGGGAGCAGATATCAATGAGCAGTTCTTC. The rearrangement joins TRBV15 to TRBJ2-1; D may be TRBD2 (6 bases). V lost 3 bases, J lost 6 bases, and 21 bases lay in between. The CDR3 consists of 17 residues. Germline V gene data show CDR1 as LNHNV and CDR2 as YYDKDF (reference sequence).

V usage is TRBV11-2 and J usage is TRBJ1-4; possibly TRBD1 for D (5 bases). Germline-derived CDR1 and CDR2 are SGHAT and FQNNGV. This CDR3 comprises 14 residues. The V gene lost 3 bases and the J gene lost 8 bases, with 13 bases spanning the gap. CDR3 loop: CASSFGQGGEKLFF. In nucleotides, the CDR3 is TGTGCCAGCAGCTTTGGGCAGGGTGGCGAAAAACTGTTTTTT.

The chain has TRBV30 and TRBJ1-1, with 8 nucleotides matching TRBD1. The CDR3 runs 13 residues. The trim removed 1 base at V and 5 bases at J, leaving 3 bases unmatched. Germline V CDR1 and CDR2: GTSNPN, SVGIG (reference sequence). For the CDR3, the DNA is TGTGCCTGGAGTGATTACAGGGGGACTGAAGCTTTCTTT. Residues: CAWSDYRGTEAFF.

The gene calls are TRBV6-5 and TRBJ1-2; 8 bases map to TRBD1. V shed 8 bases and J 4 bases; nucleotides not matched to a gene: 3. CDR1 is MNHEY and CDR2 is SVGAGI in the germline V gene. There are 12 residues in the CDR3. Here the CDR3 reads CASAGTGYGYTF. In nucleotides, the CDR3 is TGTGCCAGCGCCGGGACAGGCTATGGCTACACCTTC.

J is TRBJ2-1 and V is TRBV7-3; 9 bases are shared with TRBD2. Trimming at V came to 5 bases and at J to 5 bases, leaving 10 bases not matched to a gene. In germline, CDR1 is SGHTA, CDR2 FQGTGA. The CDR3 sequence is 16 residues long. The CDR3: CASSSPGLAKNNEQFF. The CDR3 DNA sequence: TGTGCCAGCAGCAGCCCCGGACTAGCGAAAAACAATGAGCAGTTCTTC.

The chain links TRBV5-6 to TRBJ2-3, with D possibly being TRBD2 (6 bases). Trimming shortened V by 2 bases and J by 8 bases, and 15 bases separated the two germline ends. Looked up from germline, CDR1 is SGHDT and CDR2 is YYEEEE. The CDR3 loop spans 14 amino acids. CDR3 nucleotides: TGTGCCAGCAGCTTTTTCGCGGGGTCGGGTACGCAGTATTTT. Protein: CASSFFAGSGTQYF.

The chain couples TRBV18 to TRBJ2-3; D is perhaps TRBD2 (5 bases). V was pared by 2 bases and J by 2 bases, with 11 bases between. Germline V CDR1 and CDR2: KGHSH, LQKENI. This CDR3 is built from 15 residues. CDR3 DNA sequence: TGTGCCAGCTCACCAGGGTTTCGGGACACAGATACGCAGTATTTT. Translated, it gives CASSPGFRDTDTQYF.

The V and J genes are TRBV28 and TRBJ1-1, with 12 bases that match TRBD1. The CDR3 is made up of 15 amino acids. After removal of 8 bases from V and 5 bases from J, the junction contained 9 bases not matched to a gene. Per the germline V gene, CDR1 is MDHEN and CDR2 is SYDVKM. The CDR3 DNA reads as TGTGCCAGCTTGGGACAGGGGGCAGTTTGGACTGAAGCTTTCTTT. Protein: CASLGQGAVWTEAFF.

This chain uses TRBV5-1 with TRBJ1-1, with TRBD1 as a possible D gene (5 bases). Germline loops: CDR1 SGHRS, CDR2 YFSETQ. Trimming took 5 bases from V and 1 from J, leaving 12 bases between them. There are 14 residues in the CDR3. The CDR3 is CASRLPTENTEAFF. Here the CDR3 DNA reads TGCGCCAGCAGACTCCCGACAGAGAACACTGAAGCTTTCTTT.

This rearrangement joins TRBV7-9 to TRBJ1-1; no definite D call. The CDR3 covers 14 residues. Trimming left V 2 bases short and J 2 bases short, with 9 bases between. The germline V gene encodes CDR1 SEHNR and CDR2 FQNEAQ (reference sequence). In DNA, the CDR3 is TGTGCCAGCAGCTTATTGGAGGGTAACACTGAAGCTTTCTTT. Protein product: CASSLLEGNTEAFF.

This chain uses TRBV30 with TRBJ2-1, with D perhaps matching TRBD2 (7 bases). Trimming took 4 bases from V and 9 from J, leaving 22 bases between them. CDR3 length equals 15 residues. Germline V gene sequence: CDR1 GTSNPN, CDR2 SVGIG (reference sequence). The CDR3 DNA sequence: TGTGCCTGGACGGGGTTGAGGGGGGCGGGGGCTGAGCAGTTCTTC. Translating gives CAWTGLRGAGAEQFF.

The chain is built from TRBV24-1 and TRBJ2-2, with TRBD2 matching over 10 bases. CDR1 and CDR2 from the germline V gene are KGHDR and SFDVKD. The CDR3 runs to 16 residues. Trimming at V came to 3 bases and at J to 1 base, leaving 1 base not matched to a gene. CDR3 protein: CATSDRLAGNTGELFF. The CDR3 DNA reads TGTGCCACCAGTGATCGACTAGCGGGGAACACCGGGGAGCTGTTTTTT.

This chain connects TRBV7-3 to TRBJ2-1, with 9 bases identical to TRBD1. The V and J ends lost 5 bases and 4 bases, in that order; junction bases with no gene match: 9. The germline gives CDR1 SGHTA, CDR2 FQGTGA. The CDR3 has 16 amino acids. The chain's CDR3 is CASSPGGQGSYNEQFF. The CDR3 DNA sequence: TGTGCCAGCAGCCCCGGGGGACAGGGCTCGTACAATGAGCAGTTCTTC.

This chain links TRBV28 with TRBJ2-7; tentative D call: TRBD1 (6 bases). Germline V gene sequence: CDR1 MDHEN, CDR2 SYDVKM. The CDR3 is made up of 13 amino acids. V shed 7 bases and J shed 1 base, with 11 bases lying between them. This chain's CDR3 is CASTEGGSYEQYF. The CDR3 DNA follows: TGTGCCAGCACCGAAGGGGGTTCCTACGAGCAGTACTTC.

The chain recombines TRBV5-4 with TRBJ2-3; 14 bases map to TRBD2. The CDR3 spans 19 residues. Germline loops: CDR1 SGHNT, CDR2 YYREEE (reference sequence). Trimming cost V 0 bases and J 5 bases; bases outside gene matches: 11. The CDR3 loop is CASSLAMGTSGRTGDTQYF. CDR3 nucleotides: TGTGCCAGCAGCTTGGCCATGGGGACTAGCGGGAGAACGGGAGATACGCAGTATTTT.

The chain joins TRBV18 to TRBJ1-1; 7 bases are shared with TRBD1. V was pared by 4 bases and J by 0 bases, with 8 bases of the junction left unmatched. CDR1 is KGHSH and CDR2 is LQKENI in the germline V gene. There are 16 residues in the CDR3. CDR3 region: CASSLLTGPMNTEAFF. The CDR3 DNA follows: TGTGCCAGCTCACTCCTGACAGGGCCCATGAACACTGAAGCTTTCTTT. Looking up the rest from reference TRBV18 and TRBJ1-1 gives the full variable domain: NAGVMQNPRHLVRRRGQEARLRCSPMKGHSHVYWYRQLPEEGLKFMVYLQKENIIDESGMPKERFSAEFPKEGPSILRIQQVVRGDSAAYFCASSLLTGPMNTEAFFGQGTRLTVV.

The chain links TRBV3-1 (or the pseudogene TRBV3-2) to TRBJ2-5; 13 positions agree with TRBD2. J lost 4 bases, V lost 1 base, and 15 bases had no gene match. Germline loops: CDR1 LGHDT, CDR2 YNNKEL (reference sequence). There are 20 residues in the CDR3. Here the CDR3 reads CASSQVPGLAGPTEGETQYF. The DNA of the CDR3 is TGTGCCAGCAGCCAAGTCCCGGGACTAGCGGGACCCACGGAGGGAGAGACCCAGTACTTC.

The V and J genes are TRBV6-2 or TRBV6-3 and TRBJ2-1; 8 nucleotides agree with TRBD2. Losses at the gene ends were 4 bases for V and 5 bases for J; bases not matched to a gene: 4. CDR1 is MNHEY, CDR2 SVGEGT, per germline. CDR3 size: 14 residues. The CDR3 loop is CASSFASGHNEQFF. CDR3 DNA sequence: TGTGCCAGCAGTTTTGCTAGCGGGCACAATGAGCAGTTCTTC.

J is TRBJ1-1 and V is TRBV21-1. TRBV21-1 is a known pseudogene. CDR3 length equals 17 residues. Here the CDR3 DNA reads TGTGCCAGCAGCAAATACCCCCGGCGCTGGCTGGAGGCTGAAGCTTTCTTT. Translating it yields CASSKYPRRWLEAEAFF.

As for this clone: Other DNA sequences in the same sample also yield this CDR3. The chain has TRBV3-1 (or the pseudogene TRBV3-2) and TRBJ2-1; weak D call: TRBD2 (6 bases). Germline V lookup: CDR1 LGHDT, CDR2 YNNKEL (reference sequence). Trimming cost V 4 bases and J 7 bases, with 8 bases left between them. The length of the CDR3 is 12 residues. CDR3: CASSPGGNEQFF. CDR3 nucleotide sequence: TGTGCCAGCAGCCCCGGAGGGAATGAGCAGTTCTTC.

The chain joins TRBV6-2 or TRBV6-3 to TRBJ2-7; D is unclear. The ends were cut back, 3 bases at V and 4 bases at J, with 7 bases in the middle. The CDR3 runs 12 residues. Germline CDR1 is MNHEY and CDR2 is SVGEGT. For the CDR3, the DNA is TGTGCCAGCAGTTATCCGCAGTACGAGCAGTACTTC. It specifies CASSYPQYEQYF.

The chain joins TRBV28 to TRBJ1-2; D perhaps matches TRBD1 (5 bases). The length of the CDR3 is 16 residues. Deletions cut 10 bases from V and 4 bases from J, with 25 bases between. Per the germline V gene, CDR1 is MDHEN and CDR2 is SYDVKM. The CDR3 DNA follows: TGTGCCATCGATAACTTCCCACGGGGGGTGGGCTATGGCTACACCTTC. Protein sequence: CAIDNFPRGVGYGYTF.

The chain combines TRBV19 with TRBJ2-5; no reliable D call. Deletions cut 4 bases from V and 0 bases from J, with 6 bases between. There are 13 residues in the CDR3. Per germline, CDR1 LNHDA and CDR2 SQIVND (reference sequence). In DNA, the CDR3 is TGTGCCAGTAGTAAAGATAACCAAGAGACCCAGTACTTC. Amino acids: CASSKDNQETQYF. Full variable domain (missing parts from reference TRBV19 and TRBJ2-5): DGGITQSPKYLFRKEGQNVTLSCEQNLNHDAMYWYRQDPGQGLRLIYYSQIVNDFQKGDIAEGYSVSREKKESFPLTVTSAQKNPTAFYLCASSKDNQETQYFGPGTRLLVL.

The CDR3 DNA reads TGTGCCAGCAGCCAAGTGACAAACTACGAGCAGTACTTC. Its translation is CASSQVTNYEQYF. The chain combines TRBV3-1 (or the pseudogene TRBV3-2) with TRBJ2-7, with D hard to call. The CDR3 has 13 amino acids. CDR1 and CDR2 (germline): LGHDT, YNNKEL (reference sequence). V lost 1 base and J 3 bases, leaving 7 bases between the germline ends.

This sequence joins TRBV29-1 and TRBJ1-1, with D hard to call. The CDR3 runs to 13 residues. The ends were cut back, 7 bases at V and 0 bases at J, with 12 bases in the middle. From germline, CDR1 is SQVTM and CDR2 ANQGSEA. CDR3 bases: TGCAGCGCCGACACTGGCATGAACACTGAAGCTTTCTTT. This codes for CSADTGMNTEAFF.

This sequence joins TRBV6-5 and TRBJ1-1; the D is unclear. Germline CDR1 is MNHEY and CDR2 is SVGAGI. Between the trimmed V and J ends, which lost 6 bases and 3 bases, there was a span of 8 bases. The CDR3 is 12 residues long. The CDR3 DNA reads TGTGCCAGCAGAATCGGGGACACTGAAGCTTTCTTT. Protein product: CASRIGDTEAFF.